Presented here are 11 T cell receptor beta chains from one specimen sequenced in a study of shared clonotypes between healthy human individuals. Only in-frame clones appear in the TCRdb table, and some are missing; sequencing was by immunoSEQ multiplex PCR. The table has approximately 2.4 million clones, approximately 95% seen once. The sequenced sample was naive CD4+ T cells sorted from blood. Described subset: CD45RA+ positively selected. These receptors were collected from a man between 18 and 35 years old in good health.

CDR3 region: CASSLGTGVGEQFF. The DNA for the CDR3 is TGCGCCAGCAGCTTGGGGACAGGGGTAGGTGAGCAGTTCTTC. The rearrangement links TRBV5-1 to TRBJ2-1; 9 positions match TRBD1. CDR1 and CDR2 (germline): SGHRS, YFSETQ. V dropped 0 bases and J dropped 9; count of bases not matched to a gene: 4. The CDR3 consists of 14 residues.

The chain carries TRBV11-2 and TRBJ2-7; D not certain. Trimming left V 4 bases short and J 2 bases short, with 15 bases between. CDR1 is SGHAT, CDR2 FQNNGV, per germline. This CDR3 is 15 amino acids long. In nucleotides, the CDR3 is TGTGCCAGCAGCTCCTGGAGATCCCTTCCCTACGAGCAGTACTTC. Amino acids: CASSSWRSLPYEQYF.

The chain links TRBV5-4 to TRBJ2-4; 10 bases align to TRBD1. With 4 bases clipped from V and 6 bases from J, the junction kept 10 bases outside the gene matches. This CDR3 has 16 residues. The germline V gene encodes CDR1 SGHNT and CDR2 YYREEE (reference sequence). The CDR3 loop is CASSGTPGQGRNIQYF. CDR3 nucleotides: TGTGCCAGCAGCGGTACCCCGGGACAGGGGAGAAACATTCAGTACTTC.

V gene TRBV6-1 combines with J gene TRBJ2-5, with no clear D. CDR1 MNHNS and CDR2 SASEGT come from the germline V gene. This CDR3 contains 11 residues. With 4 bases removed from V and 9 bases from J, the gap between germline ends came to 9 bases. The CDR3 DNA reads TGTGCCAGCAGTGGGAGTCGGGCCCAGTACTTC. Translating gives CASSGSRAQYF.

The J gene is TRBJ2-3, the V gene TRBV2; D is perhaps TRBD1 (5 bases). V was pared by 8 bases and J by 0 bases, with 15 bases between. Germline V gene sequence: CDR1 SNHLY, CDR2 FYNNEI. This CDR3 is 15 amino acids long. The CDR3 region is CASSVGRPSTDTQYF. As DNA, the CDR3 is TGTGCCAGCTCCGTGGGGCGACCGAGCACAGATACGCAGTATTTT.

The chain combines TRBV25-1 with TRBJ1-1; TRBD1 matches 8 bases. Trimming removed 4 bases from V and 4 bases from J; junction bases left unmatched: 11. The CDR3 has 16 amino acids. Per the germline V gene, CDR1 is MGHDK and CDR2 is SYGVNS. The CDR3 is CASSARTGTPSTEAFF. CDR3 DNA sequence: TGTGCCAGCAGTGCCCGGACAGGGACACCCAGCACTGAAGCTTTCTTT.

A word on this clone: A junction boundary mismatches the germline segment, possibly from a read error. The rearrangement joins TRBV7-7 to TRBJ2-5, with 9 positions matching TRBD2. This CDR3 region has 15 residues. Per the germline V gene, CDR1 is SSHAT and CDR2 is FNYEAQ (reference sequence). CDR3 DNA: TGTGCTAGCAGCTTAGGCCTAGCGGGGAAGGAGACCCAGTACTTC. Translating it yields CASSLGLAGKETQYF. The entire variable domain, with the rest obtained from reference TRBV7-7 and TRBJ2-5, is as follows: GAGVSQSPRYKVTKRGQDVTLRCDPISSHATLYWYQQALGQGPEFLTYFNYEAQPDKSGLPSDRFSAERPEGSISTLTIQRTEQRDSAMYRCASSLGLAGKETQYFGPGTRLLVL.

The CDR3 spells CASISPRGEQYF. DNA of the CDR3: TGTGCCAGCATCTCCCCACGGGGCGAGCAGTACTTC. The chain couples TRBV6-5 to TRBJ2-7, with D possibly matching TRBD2 (5 bases). Germline CDR1 and CDR2: MNHEY and SVGAGI. The CDR3 has 12 residues. Trimming shortened V by 7 bases and J by 6 bases, and 13 bases separated the two germline ends.

About this clone itself: The same CDR3 is also encoded by other DNA sequences in this sample. This chain joins TRBV7-2 and TRBJ1-2, with TRBD1 matching over 9 bases. Trimming took 4 bases from V and 7 from J; bases not matched to a gene: 4. CDR1 and CDR2 from the germline V gene are SGHTA and FQGNSA. This CDR3 contains 13 residues. CDR3 region: CASSSGQGSGYTF. CDR3 DNA sequence: TGTGCCAGCAGCTCCGGACAGGGGAGTGGCTACACCTTC. The whole variable domain, remainder taken from reference TRBV7-2 and TRBJ1-2, is GAGVSQSPSNKVTEKGKDVELRCDPISGHTALYWYRQSLGQGLEFLIYFQGNSAPDKSGLPSDRFSAERTGGSVSTLTIQRTQQEDSAVYLCASSSGQGSGYTFGSGTRLTVV.

The V call is TRBV28, the J call TRBJ2-2, with D perhaps TRBD2 (5 bases). The germline V gene has CDR1 MDHEN and CDR2 SYDVKM. V was cut by 6 bases and J by 0 bases, with 11 bases left in between. CDR3 length equals 15 residues. The CDR3 sequence: CASRIGAANTGELFF. As DNA, the CDR3 is TGTGCCAGCAGAATCGGAGCGGCGAACACCGGGGAGCTGTTTTTT.

V is TRBV6-1 and J is TRBJ1-6, with D possibly being TRBD1 (5 bases). Germline lookup yields CDR1 MNHNS and CDR2 SASEGT. V was cut by 1 base and J by 7 bases, with 20 bases left in between. CDR3 length: 18 residues. The DNA of the CDR3 is TGTGCCAGCAGTGAAGGAGTGGTGCGGGGACTTGGGAATTCACCCCTCCACTTT. It specifies CASSEGVVRGLGNSPLHF.